The rows below give T cell receptor beta chains drawn from one sample of a study of blood T cell repertoires in COVID-19. Method: immunoSEQ multiplex PCR; TCRdb's copy keeps in-frame clones and lacks some. The sample has 250,000 to 400,000 clones; roughly 88% are singletons. Sample: peripheral blood. The receptors originated from a woman in her 30s with COVID-19, enrolled during active disease. CDR3s include the opening cysteine and the closing phenylalanine or tryptophan. The order of the fields is clone size, J gene, D gene, V gene, CDR3 protein, CDR3 DNA. The D gene is left open where the match is weak. Size is omitted from some rows. Given values are once, few, many or a class for expanded clones.

clone size: -; J gene: TRBJ1-5; D gene: -; V gene: TRBV6-6; CDR3 protein: CASSLIQGASEPQHF; CDR3 DNA: TGTGCCAGCTCCCTGATTCAGGGCGCGTCGGAGCCCCAGCATTTT
clone size: once; J gene: TRBJ1-2; D gene: -; V gene: TRBV6-5; CDR3 protein: CATTSTGPTLGSYTF; CDR3 DNA: TGTGCCACCACAAGTACAGGGCCTACTCTAGGGAGCTACACCTTC
clone size: -; J gene: TRBJ2-1; D gene: TRBD2; V gene: TRBV7-3; CDR3 protein: CASRGPGSSGGDNEQFF; CDR3 DNA: TGTGCCAGCAGGGGCCCAGGCTCTAGCGGGGGAGACAATGAGCAGTTCTTC
clone size: -; J gene: TRBJ1-1; D gene: TRBD1; V gene: TRBV7-9; CDR3 protein: CASSTGQWNTEAFF; CDR3 DNA: TGTGCCAGCAGCACGGGACAGTGGAACACTGAAGCTTTCTTT
clone size: -; J gene: TRBJ2-4; D gene: -; V gene: TRBV6-5; CDR3 protein: CASSSQGAKNIQYF; CDR3 DNA: TGTGCCAGCAGTTCGCAGGGGGCCAAAAACATTCAGTACTTC
clone size: -; J gene: TRBJ1-1; D gene: -; V gene: TRBV5-1; CDR3 protein: CASSLGSGDTEAFF; CDR3 DNA: TGCGCCAGCAGCTTGGGATCAGGGGATACTGAAGCTTTCTTT
clone size: -; J gene: TRBJ1-1; D gene: -; V gene: TRBV3-1/TRBV3-2; CDR3 protein: CASNWGAGTEAFF; CDR3 DNA: TGTGCCAGCAATTGGGGAGCCGGAACTGAAGCTTTCTTT
clone size: -; J gene: TRBJ1-1; D gene: TRBD1; V gene: TRBV7-9; CDR3 protein: CASSPPGTADTEAFF; CDR3 DNA: TGTGCCAGCAGCCCTCCCGGGACAGCTGACACTGAAGCTTTCTTT
clone size: once; J gene: TRBJ1-3; D gene: -; V gene: TRBV2; CDR3 protein: CASKLGAGIGNTIYF; CDR3 DNA: TGTGCCAGCAAACTTGGGGCAGGGATCGGAAACACCATATATTTT
clone size: few; J gene: TRBJ1-6; D gene: -; V gene: TRBV9; CDR3 protein: CASSVGGVGSPLHF; CDR3 DNA: TGTGCCAGCAGCGTAGGGGGAGTCGGTTCACCCCTCCACTTT
clone size: -; J gene: TRBJ2-5; D gene: TRBD2; V gene: TRBV7-2; CDR3 protein: CASSPSSGGGGTQYF; CDR3 DNA: TGTGCCAGCAGCCCCAGTAGCGGGGGTGGGGGGACCCAGTACTTC
clone size: -; J gene: TRBJ1-4; D gene: -; V gene: TRBV9; CDR3 protein: CASSGQSEKLFF; CDR3 DNA: TGTGCCAGCAGCGGGCAGTCTGAAAAACTGTTTTTT
clone size: once; J gene: TRBJ1-2; D gene: -; V gene: TRBV19; CDR3 protein: CASRPRVSNYGYTF; CDR3 DNA: TGTGCCAGTAGGCCGAGGGTATCGAACTATGGCTACACCTTC
clone size: -; J gene: TRBJ2-3; D gene: TRBD1; V gene: TRBV9; CDR3 protein: CASSVAQGQTTDTQYF; CDR3 DNA: TGTGCCAGCAGCGTAGCTCAGGGACAGACCACAGATACGCAGTATTTT
clone size: -; J gene: TRBJ1-5; D gene: -; V gene: TRBV12-3/TRBV12-4; CDR3 protein: CASSFQSNQPQHF; CDR3 DNA: TGTGCCAGCAGTTTCCAAAGCAATCAGCCCCAGCATTTT
clone size: -; J gene: TRBJ1-4; D gene: -; V gene: TRBV9; CDR3 protein: CASSVSRGNSWKEKLFF; CDR3 DNA: TGTGCCAGCAGCGTATCCAGGGGCAATTCGTGGAAGGAAAAACTGTTTTTT
clone size: -; J gene: TRBJ2-7; D gene: -; V gene: TRBV3-1/TRBV3-2; CDR3 protein: CASSQDPGGYEQYF; CDR3 DNA: TGTGCCAGCAGCCAAGACCCAGGGGGGTACGAGCAGTACTTC
clone size: -; J gene: TRBJ1-4; D gene: -; V gene: TRBV11-2; CDR3 protein: CASSLARTATNEKLFF; CDR3 DNA: TGTGCCAGCAGCTTAGCTCGGACAGCAACTAATGAAAAACTGTTTTTT
clone size: -; J gene: TRBJ2-7; D gene: -; V gene: TRBV2; CDR3 protein: CASSRGYEQYF; CDR3 DNA: TGTGCCAGCAGTCGGGGGTACGAGCAGTACTTC
clone size: -; J gene: TRBJ2-3; D gene: TRBD2; V gene: TRBV19; CDR3 protein: CASSTGLAGTDTQYF; CDR3 DNA: TGTGCCAGTAGTACCGGACTAGCGGGCACAGATACGCAGTATTTT
clone size: -; J gene: TRBJ2-2; D gene: TRBD1; V gene: TRBV6-5; CDR3 protein: CASSTGTGATGELFF; CDR3 DNA: TGTGCCAGCAGTACCGGGACAGGGGCCACCGGGGAGCTGTTTTTT
clone size: -; J gene: TRBJ2-7; D gene: -; V gene: TRBV11-3; CDR3 protein: CASSSGEYEQYF; CDR3 DNA: TGTGCCAGCAGCTCCGGGGAGTACGAGCAGTACTTC
clone size: -; J gene: TRBJ1-6; D gene: TRBD1; V gene: TRBV27; CDR3 protein: CASSPGTGVSPLHF; CDR3 DNA: TGTGCCAGCAGTCCCGGGACAGGGGTTTCACCCCTCCACTTT
clone size: -; J gene: TRBJ2-7; D gene: TRBD2; V gene: TRBV13; CDR3 protein: CASSPGRAGTFYEQYF; CDR3 DNA: TGTGCCAGCAGCCCTGGAAGAGCGGGGACTTTCTACGAGCAGTACTTC
clone size: -; J gene: TRBJ2-3; D gene: -; V gene: TRBV30; CDR3 protein: CAWSEGQGLSDTQYF; CDR3 DNA: TGTGCCTGGAGTGAGGGCCAGGGCTTGTCAGATACGCAGTATTTT
clone size: -; J gene: TRBJ2-7; D gene: TRBD1; V gene: TRBV6-5; CDR3 protein: CASSHNRDSPYEQYF; CDR3 DNA: TGTGCCAGCAGTCACAACCGGGACAGCCCTTACGAGCAGTACTTC
clone size: -; J gene: TRBJ1-1; D gene: -; V gene: TRBV5-4; CDR3 protein: CASSFGNTEAFF; CDR3 DNA: TGTGCCAGCAGCTTCGGGAACACTGAAGCTTTCTTT
clone size: -; J gene: TRBJ1-2; D gene: TRBD1; V gene: TRBV29-1; CDR3 protein: CSVWTGAGYTF; CDR3 DNA: TGCAGCGTATGGACAGGGGCTGGCTACACCTTC
clone size: -; J gene: TRBJ1-3; D gene: -; V gene: TRBV7-2; CDR3 protein: CASSRDNTGNTIYF; CDR3 DNA: TGTGCCAGCAGCCGGGACAACACCGGGAACACCATATATTTT
clone size: -; J gene: TRBJ2-7; D gene: TRBD1; V gene: TRBV5-5; CDR3 protein: CASSLGQGASYEQYF; CDR3 DNA: TGTGCCAGCAGCTTGGGGCAGGGGGCCTCCTACGAGCAGTACTTC
clone size: -; J gene: TRBJ2-2; D gene: -; V gene: TRBV5-1; CDR3 protein: CASSLAGGNTGELFF; CDR3 DNA: TGCGCCAGCAGCTTGGCCGGAGGGAACACCGGGGAGCTGTTTTTT
clone size: once; J gene: TRBJ1-5; D gene: -; V gene: TRBV28; CDR3 protein: CASIGTRRPQHF; CDR3 DNA: TGTGCCAGCATAGGCACTAGACGGCCCCAGCATTTT
clone size: -; J gene: TRBJ1-6; D gene: TRBD1; V gene: TRBV2; CDR3 protein: CASSRDRGISPLHF; CDR3 DNA: TGTGCCAGCAGCCGGGACAGGGGGATTTCACCCCTCCACTTT
clone size: -; J gene: TRBJ1-4; D gene: -; V gene: TRBV5-6; CDR3 protein: CASSLFRGEKLFF; CDR3 DNA: TGTGCCAGCAGCTTGTTCAGGGGCGAAAAACTGTTTTTT
clone size: once; J gene: TRBJ2-5; D gene: -; V gene: TRBV18; CDR3 protein: CASSPASRGGAEETQYF; CDR3 DNA: TGTGCCAGCTCACCAGCCTCCAGGGGAGGGGCTGAAGAGACCCAGTACTTC
clone size: once; J gene: TRBJ1-5; D gene: -; V gene: TRBV19; CDR3 protein: CASSLADGLDKPQHF; CDR3 DNA: TGTGCCAGTAGTCTGGCGGATGGTTTGGATAAGCCCCAGCATTTT
clone size: -; J gene: TRBJ2-5; D gene: -; V gene: TRBV10-2; CDR3 protein: CASSEDFEETQYF; CDR3 DNA: TGCGCCAGCAGTGAGGACTTCGAAGAGACCCAGTACTTC
clone size: -; J gene: TRBJ1-4; D gene: TRBD1; V gene: TRBV6-5; CDR3 protein: CASQGTGLRELFF; CDR3 DNA: TGTGCCAGCCAAGGGACAGGGCTTAGAGAACTGTTTTTT
clone size: -; J gene: TRBJ1-6; D gene: TRBD1; V gene: TRBV5-1; CDR3 protein: CASSLVQGSNSPLHF; CDR3 DNA: TGCGCCAGCAGCTTGGTACAGGGGAGCAATTCACCCCTCCACTTT
clone size: -; J gene: TRBJ2-5; D gene: -; V gene: TRBV6-6; CDR3 protein: CASSYEGSQETQYF; CDR3 DNA: TGTGCCAGCAGTTACGAGGGATCCCAAGAGACCCAGTACTTC
clone size: -; J gene: TRBJ2-5; D gene: -; V gene: TRBV25-1; CDR3 protein: CASTLGGGQETQYF; CDR3 DNA: TGTGCCAGCACCCTAGGGGGAGGGCAAGAGACCCAGTACTTC
clone size: -; J gene: TRBJ2-3; D gene: -; V gene: TRBV9; CDR3 protein: CASSVGSGVGGPTDTQYF; CDR3 DNA: TGTGCCAGCAGCGTAGGGTCTGGAGTGGGGGGGCCCACAGATACGCAGTATTTT
clone size: -; J gene: TRBJ2-1; D gene: -; V gene: TRBV2; CDR3 protein: CASSDRSYNEQFF; CDR3 DNA: TGTGCCAGCAGTGACAGGTCCTACAATGAGCAGTTCTTC
clone size: once; J gene: TRBJ1-2; D gene: -; V gene: TRBV6-1; CDR3 protein: CASSDPRGLWDGYTF; CDR3 DNA: TGTGCCAGCAGTGACCCAAGGGGCCTATGGGATGGCTACACCTTC
clone size: -; J gene: TRBJ1-4; D gene: TRBD1; V gene: TRBV27; CDR3 protein: CASSSDRVVGNEKLFF; CDR3 DNA: TGTGCCAGCAGTTCCGACAGGGTTGTTGGTAATGAAAAACTGTTTTTT